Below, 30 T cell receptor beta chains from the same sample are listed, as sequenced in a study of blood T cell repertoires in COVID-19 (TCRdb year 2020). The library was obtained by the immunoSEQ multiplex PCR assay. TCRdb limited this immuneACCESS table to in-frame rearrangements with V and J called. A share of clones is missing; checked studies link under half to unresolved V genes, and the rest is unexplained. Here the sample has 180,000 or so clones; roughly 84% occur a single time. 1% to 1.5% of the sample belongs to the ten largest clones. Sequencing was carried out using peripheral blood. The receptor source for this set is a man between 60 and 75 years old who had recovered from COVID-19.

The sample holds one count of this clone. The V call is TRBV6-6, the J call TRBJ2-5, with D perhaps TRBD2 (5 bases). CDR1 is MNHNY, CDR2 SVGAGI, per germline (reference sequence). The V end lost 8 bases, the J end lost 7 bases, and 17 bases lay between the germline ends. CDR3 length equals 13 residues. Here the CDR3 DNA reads TGTGCCAGCGGAGGCGGGCCCGCGGGGACCCAGTACTTC. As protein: CASGGGPAGTQYF.

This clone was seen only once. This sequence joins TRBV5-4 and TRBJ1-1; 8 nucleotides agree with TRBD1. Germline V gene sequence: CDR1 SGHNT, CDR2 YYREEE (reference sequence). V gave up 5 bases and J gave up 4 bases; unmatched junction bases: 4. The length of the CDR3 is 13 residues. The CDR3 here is CASSQGAVTEAFF. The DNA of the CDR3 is TGTGCCAGCAGTCAGGGGGCGGTCACTGAAGCTTTCTTT.

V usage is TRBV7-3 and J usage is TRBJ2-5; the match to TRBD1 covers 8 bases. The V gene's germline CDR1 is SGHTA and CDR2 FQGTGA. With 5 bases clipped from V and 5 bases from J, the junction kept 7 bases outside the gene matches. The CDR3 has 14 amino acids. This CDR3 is CASSPGGARETQYF. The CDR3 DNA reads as TGTGCCAGCAGCCCAGGGGGCGCACGGGAGACCCAGTACTTC.

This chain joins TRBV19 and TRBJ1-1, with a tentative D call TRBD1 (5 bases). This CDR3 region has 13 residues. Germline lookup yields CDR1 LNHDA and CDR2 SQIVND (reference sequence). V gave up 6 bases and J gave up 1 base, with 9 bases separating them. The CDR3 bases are TGTGCCAGTAGGACGGACAAGAACACTGAAGCTTTCTTT. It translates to CASRTDKNTEAFF. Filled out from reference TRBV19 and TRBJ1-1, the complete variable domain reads DGGITQSPKYLFRKEGQNVTLSCEQNLNHDAMYWYRQDPGQGLRLIYYSQIVNDFQKGDIAEGYSVSREKKESFPLTVTSAQKNPTAFYLCASRTDKNTEAFFGQGTRLTVV.

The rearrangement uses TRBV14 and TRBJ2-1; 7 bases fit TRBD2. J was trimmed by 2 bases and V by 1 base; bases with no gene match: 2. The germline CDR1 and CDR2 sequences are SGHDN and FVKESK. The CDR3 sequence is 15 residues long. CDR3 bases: TGTGCCAGCAGCCAAGCGGGGGGAACCTACAATGAGCAGTTCTTC. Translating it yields CASSQAGGTYNEQFF.

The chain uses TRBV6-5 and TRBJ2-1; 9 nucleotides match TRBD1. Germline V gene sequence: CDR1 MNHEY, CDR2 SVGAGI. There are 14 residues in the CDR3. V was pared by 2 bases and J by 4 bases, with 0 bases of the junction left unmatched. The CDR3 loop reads CASSYGTGYNEQFF. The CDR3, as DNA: TGTGCCAGCAGTTACGGGACAGGGTACAATGAGCAGTTCTTC.

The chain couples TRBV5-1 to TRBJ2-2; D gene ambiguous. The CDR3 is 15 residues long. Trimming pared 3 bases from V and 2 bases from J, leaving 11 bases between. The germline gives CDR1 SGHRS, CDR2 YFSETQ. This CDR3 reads CASSWAATNTGELFF. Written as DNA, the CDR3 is TGCGCCAGCAGCTGGGCAGCCACAAACACCGGGGAGCTGTTTTTT.

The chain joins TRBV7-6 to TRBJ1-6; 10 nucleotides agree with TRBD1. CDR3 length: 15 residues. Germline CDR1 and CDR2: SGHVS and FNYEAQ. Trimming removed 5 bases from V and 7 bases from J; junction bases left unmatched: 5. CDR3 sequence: CASSLEDRGNSPLHF. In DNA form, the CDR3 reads TGTGCCAGCAGCCTAGAGGACAGGGGGAATTCACCCCTCCACTTT.

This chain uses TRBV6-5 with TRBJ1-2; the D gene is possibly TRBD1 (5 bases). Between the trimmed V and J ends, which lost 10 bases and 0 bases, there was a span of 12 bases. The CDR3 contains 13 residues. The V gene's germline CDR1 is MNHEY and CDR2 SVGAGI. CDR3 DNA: TGTGCCACCCTGTTACAGGCTAACTATGGCTACACCTTC. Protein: CATLLQANYGYTF.

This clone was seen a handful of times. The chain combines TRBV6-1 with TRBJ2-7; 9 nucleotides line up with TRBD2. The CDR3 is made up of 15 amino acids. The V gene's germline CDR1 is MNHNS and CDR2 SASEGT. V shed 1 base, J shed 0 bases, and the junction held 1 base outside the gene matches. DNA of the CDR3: TGTGCCAGCAGTGAAGGCGGGGGGGACTCCTACGAGCAGTACTTC. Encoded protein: CASSEGGGDSYEQYF.

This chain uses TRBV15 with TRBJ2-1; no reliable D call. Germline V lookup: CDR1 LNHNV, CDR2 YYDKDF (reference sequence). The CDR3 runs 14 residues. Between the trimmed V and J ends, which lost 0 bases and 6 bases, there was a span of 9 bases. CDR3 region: CATSRDRFSNEQFF. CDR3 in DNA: TGTGCCACCAGCAGAGATCGGTTCTCCAATGAGCAGTTCTTC.

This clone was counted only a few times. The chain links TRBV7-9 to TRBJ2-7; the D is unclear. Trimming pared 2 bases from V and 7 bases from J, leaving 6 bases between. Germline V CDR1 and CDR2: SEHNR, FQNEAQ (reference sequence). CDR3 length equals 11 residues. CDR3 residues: CASSLYLEQYF. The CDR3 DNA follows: TGTGCCAGCAGCTTATACCTAGAGCAGTACTTC.

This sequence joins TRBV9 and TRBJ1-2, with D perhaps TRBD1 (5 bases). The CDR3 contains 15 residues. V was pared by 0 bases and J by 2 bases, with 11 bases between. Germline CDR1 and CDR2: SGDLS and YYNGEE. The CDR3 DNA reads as TGTGCCAGCAGCGTAGATCGGGGGGTCAACTATGGCTACACCTTC. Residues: CASSVDRGVNYGYTF. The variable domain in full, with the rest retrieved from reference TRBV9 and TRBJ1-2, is DSGVTQTPKHLITATGQRVTLRCSPRSGDLSVYWYQQSLDQGLQFLIQYYNGEERAKGNILERFSAQQFPDLHSELNLSSLELGDSALYFCASSVDRGVNYGYTFGSGTRLTVV.

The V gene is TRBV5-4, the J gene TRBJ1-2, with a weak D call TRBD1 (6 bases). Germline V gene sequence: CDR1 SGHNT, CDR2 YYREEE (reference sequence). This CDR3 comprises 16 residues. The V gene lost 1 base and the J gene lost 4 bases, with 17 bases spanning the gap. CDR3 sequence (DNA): TGTGCCAGCAGCTTGAGCCCAATACAGGGCATCTATGGCTACACCTTC. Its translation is CASSLSPIQGIYGYTF.

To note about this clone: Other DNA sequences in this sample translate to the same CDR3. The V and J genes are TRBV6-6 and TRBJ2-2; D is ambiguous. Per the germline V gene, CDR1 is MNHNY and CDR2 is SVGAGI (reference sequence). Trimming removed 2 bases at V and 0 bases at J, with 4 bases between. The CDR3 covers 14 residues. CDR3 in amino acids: CASSYQTNTGELFF. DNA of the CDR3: TGTGCCAGCAGTTACCAAACGAACACCGGGGAGCTGTTTTTT.

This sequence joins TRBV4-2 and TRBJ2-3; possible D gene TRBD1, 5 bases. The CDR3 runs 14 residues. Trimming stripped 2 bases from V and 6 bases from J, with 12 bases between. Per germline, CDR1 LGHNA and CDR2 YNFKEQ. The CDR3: CASSQKGHPDTQYF. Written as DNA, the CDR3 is TGTGCCAGCAGCCAAAAAGGACACCCCGATACGCAGTATTTT.

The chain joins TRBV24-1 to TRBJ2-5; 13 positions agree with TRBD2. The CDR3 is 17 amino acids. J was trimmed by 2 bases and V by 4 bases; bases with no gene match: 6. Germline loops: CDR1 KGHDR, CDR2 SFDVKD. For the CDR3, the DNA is TGTGCCACCAGTGACCCGGGACTAGCGGGGTTACAAGAGACCCAGTACTTC. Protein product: CATSDPGLAGLQETQYF.

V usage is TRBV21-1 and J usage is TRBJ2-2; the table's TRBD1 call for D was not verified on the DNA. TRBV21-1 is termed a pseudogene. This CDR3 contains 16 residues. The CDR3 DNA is TGTGCCAGCAGCAAAAAGGGGGACAGAGACACCGGGGAGCTGTTTTTT. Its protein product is CASSKKGDRDTGELFF.

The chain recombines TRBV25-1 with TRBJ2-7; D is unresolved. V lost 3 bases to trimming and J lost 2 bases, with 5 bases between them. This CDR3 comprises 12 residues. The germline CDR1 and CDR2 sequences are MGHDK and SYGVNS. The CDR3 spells CASSDAAYEQYF. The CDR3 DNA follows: TGTGCCAGCAGTGATGCGGCCTACGAGCAGTACTTC.

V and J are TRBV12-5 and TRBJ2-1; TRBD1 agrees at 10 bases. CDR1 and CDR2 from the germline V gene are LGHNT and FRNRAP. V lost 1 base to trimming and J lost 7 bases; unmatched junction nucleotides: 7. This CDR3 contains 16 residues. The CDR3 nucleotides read TGTGCTAGTGGTTTGGACCGACAGGGGGCTTTGAATGAGCAGTTCTTC. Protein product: CASGLDRQGALNEQFF.

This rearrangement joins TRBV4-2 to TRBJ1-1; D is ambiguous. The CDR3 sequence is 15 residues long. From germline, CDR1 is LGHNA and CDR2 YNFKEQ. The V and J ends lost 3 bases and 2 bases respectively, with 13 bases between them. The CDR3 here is CASSQGFDQNTEAFF. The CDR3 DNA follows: TGTGCCAGCAGCCAGGGCTTCGACCAAAACACTGAAGCTTTCTTT.

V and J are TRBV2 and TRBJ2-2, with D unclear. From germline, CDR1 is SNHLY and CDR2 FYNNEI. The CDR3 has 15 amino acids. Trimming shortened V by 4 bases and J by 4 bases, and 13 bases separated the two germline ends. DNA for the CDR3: TGTGCCAGCAGTGTAGAGGATCTTGCCACCGGGGAGCTGTTTTTT. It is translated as CASSVEDLATGELFF.

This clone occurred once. The CDR3 nucleotides are TGTGCCAGCAGTTACTCGTTGCCCGGGAGCACAGATACGCAGTATTTT. It encodes CASSYSLPGSTDTQYF. The rearrangement joins TRBV6-5 to TRBJ2-3; no clear D. Per the germline V gene, CDR1 is MNHEY and CDR2 is SVGAGI. Trimming stripped 0 bases from V and 0 bases from J, with 10 bases between. The CDR3 consists of 16 residues.

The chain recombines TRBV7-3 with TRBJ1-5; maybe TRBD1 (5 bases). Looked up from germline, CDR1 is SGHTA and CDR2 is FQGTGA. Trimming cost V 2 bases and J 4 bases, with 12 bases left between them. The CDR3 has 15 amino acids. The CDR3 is CASSLSGGGNQPQHF. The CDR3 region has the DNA TGTGCCAGCAGCTTATCCGGGGGAGGGAATCAGCCCCAGCATTTT. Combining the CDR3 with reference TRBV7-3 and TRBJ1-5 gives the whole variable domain GAGVSQTPSNKVTEKGKYVELRCDPISGHTALYWYRQSLGQGPEFLIYFQGTGAADDSGLPNDRFFAVRPEGSVSTLKIQRTERGDSAVYLCASSLSGGGNQPQHFGDGTRLSIL.

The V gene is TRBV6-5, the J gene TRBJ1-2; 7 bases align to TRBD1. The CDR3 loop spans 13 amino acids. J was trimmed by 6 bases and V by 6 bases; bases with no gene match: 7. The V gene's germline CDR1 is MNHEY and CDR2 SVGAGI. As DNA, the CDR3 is TGTGCCAGCAGGCTACAGGGGATGGATGGCTACACCTTC. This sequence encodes CASRLQGMDGYTF.

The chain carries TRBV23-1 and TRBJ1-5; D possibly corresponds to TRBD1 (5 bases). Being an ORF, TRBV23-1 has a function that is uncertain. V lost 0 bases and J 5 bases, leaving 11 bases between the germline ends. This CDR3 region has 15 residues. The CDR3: CASSQSLGGDQPQHF. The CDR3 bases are TGCGCCAGCAGTCAATCGTTGGGGGGGGATCAGCCCCAGCATTTT.

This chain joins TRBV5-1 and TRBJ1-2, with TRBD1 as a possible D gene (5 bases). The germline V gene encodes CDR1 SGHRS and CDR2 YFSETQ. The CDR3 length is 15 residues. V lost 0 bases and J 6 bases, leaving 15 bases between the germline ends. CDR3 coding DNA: TGCGCCAGCAGCTTGGCGGGCAGGGAAAATCATGGCTACACCTTC. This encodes CASSLAGRENHGYTF.

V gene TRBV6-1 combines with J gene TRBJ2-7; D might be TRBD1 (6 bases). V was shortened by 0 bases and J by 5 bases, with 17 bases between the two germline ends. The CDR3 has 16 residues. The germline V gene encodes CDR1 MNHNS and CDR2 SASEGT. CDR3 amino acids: CASSEAAGGRGHEQYF. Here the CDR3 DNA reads TGTGCCAGCAGTGAAGCCGCTGGCGGCAGGGGACACGAGCAGTACTTC.

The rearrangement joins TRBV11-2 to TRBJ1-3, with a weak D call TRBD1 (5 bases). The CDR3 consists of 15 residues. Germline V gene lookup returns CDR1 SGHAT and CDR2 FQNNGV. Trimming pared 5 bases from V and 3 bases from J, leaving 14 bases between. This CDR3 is CASSPGWGVGNTIYF. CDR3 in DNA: TGTGCCAGCAGCCCGGGTTGGGGCGTTGGAAACACCATATATTTT.

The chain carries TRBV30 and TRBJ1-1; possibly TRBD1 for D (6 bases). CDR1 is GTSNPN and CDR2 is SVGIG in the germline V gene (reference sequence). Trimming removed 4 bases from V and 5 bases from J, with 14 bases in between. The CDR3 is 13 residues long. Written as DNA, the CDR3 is TGTGCCTGGAATTACAGGGTAGGAACTGAAGCTTTCTTT. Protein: CAWNYRVGTEAFF.